The entry below gives a single T cell receptor (beta chain) sequence along with its context. Its antigen is not identified. This sample is drawn from a study of cytomegalovirus exposure and HLA in healthy donors. The wider study: A prior analysis found 117 million unique TCR beta sequences from 150 million to 200 million T cells.

Unrecorded immune exposures were likely, despite nominal health at sampling. Vbeta (60) and Jbeta (13) primers were used in the PCR. Methods used by the authors: In a later analysis, 70 million to 80 million unique TCR beta chains included roughly 11 million shared by two or more donors. Data came from immunoSEQ multiplex PCR; TCRdb stores just in-frame clones and leaves some out. The V and J calls and clone size were taken over from that table, and D and trimming were inferred from the DNA. The table gives about 140,000 clones; the top ten clones make up roughly 2% of it. Findings of the study overall: What a later analysis showed was that several of the most significant clusters appeared linked to common viral pathogens.

Trimming at V came to 1 base and at J to 2 bases, leaving 12 bases not matched to a gene. Germline V gene sequence: CDR1 SGHDN, CDR2 FVKESK. The CDR3 has 20 amino acids. The clonotype comes from a young woman in good health and CMV-seronegative. V is TRBV14 and J is TRBJ2-1; 12 bases agree with TRBD2. Sequencing was done on a sample of PBMCs. The CDR3 here is CASSQGGTSGSKGTYNEQFF. The DNA for the CDR3 is TGTGCCAGCAGCCAAGGCGGGACTAGCGGGTCTAAAGGAACCTACAATGAGCAGTTCTTC. Using reference TRBV14 and TRBJ2-1 for the parts outside the CDR3, the full variable domain is EAGVTQFPSHSVIEKGQTVTLRCDPISGHDNLYWYRRVMGKEIKFLLHFVKESKQDESGMPNNRFLAERTGGTYSTLKVQPAELEDSGVYFCASSQGGTSGSKGTYNEQFFGPGTRLTVL.